Following are 2 T cell receptor beta chains from one sample sequenced in a study of T cells in Graves' hyperthyroidism and ophthalmopathy. The source material, RNA transcripts, was used to amplify TCR beta CDR3 regions. The HTBI primer set was used in a first-round RT-PCR of the TCR CDR3. TCRdb recomputed calls from the multiplex PCR reads with MiXCR, one row per CDR3 protein. The sample includes some 500,000 distinct CDR3 sequences, around an eighth seen only once; the top ten take under 20%. The sample taken for sequencing was blood. The source is a woman between 18 and 29 years old with Graves' hyperthyroidism.

This clonotype has ten or more counts. The chain's CDR3 is CASSLAWSTDTQYF. CDR3 coding DNA: TGTGCCAGCAGCTTAGCTTGGAGCACAGATACGCAGTATTTT. The rearrangement uses TRBV7-8 and TRBJ2-3; D not certain. The germline V gene has CDR1 SGHVS and CDR2 FQNEAQ. This CDR3 has 14 amino acids. V lost 0 bases and J lost 0, with 4 bases in between.

This clonotype was recorded many times. J is TRBJ2-2 and V is TRBV3-1; D unclear. CDR1 LGHDT and CDR2 YNNKEL come from the germline V gene (reference sequence). The germline V and J ends were trimmed by 4 bases and 2 bases, with 14 bases remaining between them. This CDR3 comprises 16 residues. The CDR3 reads CASSPISITNTGELFF. CDR3 nucleotides: TGTGCCAGCAGCCCGATCTCTATAACCAACACCGGGGAGCTGTTTTTT.